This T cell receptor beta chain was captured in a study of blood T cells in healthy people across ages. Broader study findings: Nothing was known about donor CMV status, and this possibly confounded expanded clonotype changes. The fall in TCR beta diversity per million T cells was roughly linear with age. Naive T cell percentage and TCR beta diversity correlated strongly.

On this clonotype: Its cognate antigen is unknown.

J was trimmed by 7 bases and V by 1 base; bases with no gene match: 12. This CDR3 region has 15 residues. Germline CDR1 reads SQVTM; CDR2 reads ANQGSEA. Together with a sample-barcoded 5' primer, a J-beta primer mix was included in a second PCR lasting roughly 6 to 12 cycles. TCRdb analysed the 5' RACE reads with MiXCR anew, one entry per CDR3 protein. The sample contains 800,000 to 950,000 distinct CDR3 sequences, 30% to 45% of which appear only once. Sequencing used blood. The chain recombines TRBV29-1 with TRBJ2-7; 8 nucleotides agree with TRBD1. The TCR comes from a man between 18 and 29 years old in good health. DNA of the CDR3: TGCAGCGTTGAAGCAGACAGGGGAGGTGGCAATGAGCAGTACTTC. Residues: CSVEADRGGGNEQYF.